A selection of T cell receptor beta chains follows, all from one sample in a study of PD-L1 blockade in urothelial cancer. Sequencing used immunoSEQ multiplex PCR; TCRdb keeps in-frame clones, though not all of them. Here the sample spans around 130,000 clones, around 85% being singletons. The material was PBMCs, obtained around atezolizumab (anti-PD-L1) treatment. Receptors were obtained from a man aged 45-65 years with urothelial cancer. Both conserved end residues are part of each CDR3. The D gene is left open where the match is weak. Rows may omit the clone size; those that give it use once, few, many or a size class.

v_call	clone_size	d_call	j_call	cdr3_nt	cdr3_aa
TRBV2	NA	NA	TRBJ2-3	TGTGCCAGTGTCCGGCGGAACACAGATACGCAGTATTTT	CASVRRNTDTQYF
TRBV29-1	NA	TRBD2	TRBJ2-1	TGCAGCGTTGAAGGGGGTAGCGGGACTTATGAGCAGTTCTTC	CSVEGGSGTYEQFF
TRBV18	NA	TRBD1	TRBJ1-3	TGTGCCAGCTCCGGTGGACAGGGCTCTGGAAACACCATATATTTT	CASSGGQGSGNTIYF
TRBV19	NA	NA	TRBJ1-2	TGTGCCAGTAGCACCAATCGGTTTGGCTACACCTTC	CASSTNRFGYTF
TRBV9	NA	TRBD2	TRBJ2-1	TGTGCCAGCAGCCCCACCGGGACTAGCGGGATATTGGATGAGCAGTTCTTC	CASSPTGTSGILDEQFF
TRBV2	NA	TRBD2	TRBJ2-1	TGTGCCAGCAGCCCGATAGCGGGAGTGGGGAATGAGCAGTTCTTC	CASSPIAGVGNEQFF
TRBV4-1	NA	NA	TRBJ2-1	TGCGCCAGCAGCCAAGGCGGGGTTGGGGTAATGGGGTACAATGAGCAGTTCTTC	CASSQGGVGVMGYNEQFF
TRBV2	NA	TRBD2	TRBJ2-1	TGTGCCAGCAGTGAGGGTAGCGGGAGAGGGGATGAGCAGTTCTTC	CASSEGSGRGDEQFF
TRBV4-1	NA	TRBD1	TRBJ1-2	TGCGCCAGCAGCCAAGATTCGAAGGGGGCGTATGGCTACACCTTC	CASSQDSKGAYGYTF
TRBV28	NA	NA	TRBJ1-5	TGTGCCAGCAGTAAATCGACAGGCAATCAGCCCCAGCATTTT	CASSKSTGNQPQHF
TRBV9	NA	TRBD2	TRBJ2-5	TGTGCCAGCAGCGTAGGTACTAGCGGAAAAGAGACCCAGTACTTC	CASSVGTSGKETQYF
TRBV15	NA	NA	TRBJ2-1	TGTGCCACCAGCAGAACTATCCTAGCCTCGGGCGACAATGAGCAGTTCTTC	CATSRTILASGDNEQFF
TRBV9	NA	TRBD2	TRBJ2-4	TGTGCCAGCAGCGTAGGAGATGGGGTCGGGGGGAACATTCAGTACTTC	CASSVGDGVGGNIQYF
TRBV5-4	NA	TRBD2	TRBJ2-2	TGTGCCAGCAGCAGCGGAACTAGCGGGAGGGCCGGCGCCGGGGAGCTGTTTTTT	CASSSGTSGRAGAGELFF
TRBV14	NA	TRBD1	TRBJ1-1	TGTGCCAGCAGGAGATCGGGACAGCCAGACACTGAAGCTTTCTTT	CASRRSGQPDTEAFF
TRBV7-3	few	TRBD1	TRBJ1-1	TGTGCCAGCAGCTTAAATACAGGGGTAGGTGAAGCTTTCTTT	CASSLNTGVGEAFF
TRBV5-6	NA	NA	TRBJ2-5	TGTGCCAGCAGCTTCGGAGAGACCCAGTACTTC	CASSFGETQYF
TRBV7-9	NA	NA	TRBJ1-1	TGTGCCAGCAGCTCACCGGTAGGGGCGGGAGACACTGAAGCTTTCTTT	CASSSPVGAGDTEAFF
TRBV14	NA	NA	TRBJ1-1	TGTGCCAGCAGCAAGATACGACAGACCCCTGAAGCTTTCTTT	CASSKIRQTPEAFF
TRBV6-5	NA	NA	TRBJ2-3	TGTGCCAGCAGTTACTCGAGTTCCCGGGCAGATACGCAGTATTTT	CASSYSSSRADTQYF
TRBV5-1	NA	NA	TRBJ2-2	TGCGCCAGCAGCGAGAGGGTGGACGGGGAGCTGTTTTTT	CASSERVDGELFF
TRBV11-3	NA	TRBD2	TRBJ2-7	TGTGCCAGCAGCCCCGGGGAGGGGTACGAGCAGTACTTC	CASSPGEGYEQYF
TRBV9	NA	TRBD2	TRBJ2-1	TGTGCCAGCAGCACCGGGAGCGGGAACAATGAGCAGTTCTTC	CASSTGSGNNEQFF
TRBV5-4	few	NA	TRBJ1-2	TGTGCCAGCAGCTGGTCGGGAGGTGGCTACACCTTC	CASSWSGGGYTF
TRBV27	NA	NA	TRBJ2-6	TGTGCCAGCAGTCCCTTTTCAGGGGCCTCAGGGGCCAACGTCCTGACTTTC	CASSPFSGASGANVLTF
TRBV11-2	NA	TRBD2	TRBJ2-2	TGTGCCAGCAGCTTAGTGAGCCTAGCGGGAAGAGTCGGGGAGCTGTTTTTT	CASSLVSLAGRVGELFF
TRBV5-4	NA	NA	TRBJ2-7	TGTGCCAGCAGCTTGGCAGGTAGCTACGAGCAGTACTTC	CASSLAGSYEQYF